This TCR beta chain was sequenced during a study of blood T cell repertoires in COVID-19. On the study more broadly: Material from acute and convalescent COVID-19 was sourced from the United States, Italy and Spain. The analysed material was cDNA or gDNA that came from T cells, B-cell-depleted T cells, or PBMCs.

Seattle patient enrollment occurred during active infection, with longitudinal follow-up thereafter. Under the authors' procedure: Reference gene primer amplification gave estimated nucleated cell counts. Measured with immunoSEQ multiplex PCR; TCRdb has only the in-frame clones, and not every one. V, J and clone size are those of that table, while D and trimming were read from the DNA. The sample yields 80,000 to 90,000 clones, around 85% seen once. This receptor was taken from an elderly woman with COVID-19, enrolled during active disease. The sequenced sample was peripheral blood.

This CDR3 reads CASSLDRAYEQYF. CDR3 bases: TGTGCCAGCAGTTTAGACAGGGCCTACGAGCAGTACTTC. The V and J genes are TRBV12-3 or TRBV12-4 and TRBJ2-7; D possibly corresponds to TRBD1 (6 bases). V lost 1 base and J lost 2, with 6 bases in between. CDR3 length: 13 amino acids.